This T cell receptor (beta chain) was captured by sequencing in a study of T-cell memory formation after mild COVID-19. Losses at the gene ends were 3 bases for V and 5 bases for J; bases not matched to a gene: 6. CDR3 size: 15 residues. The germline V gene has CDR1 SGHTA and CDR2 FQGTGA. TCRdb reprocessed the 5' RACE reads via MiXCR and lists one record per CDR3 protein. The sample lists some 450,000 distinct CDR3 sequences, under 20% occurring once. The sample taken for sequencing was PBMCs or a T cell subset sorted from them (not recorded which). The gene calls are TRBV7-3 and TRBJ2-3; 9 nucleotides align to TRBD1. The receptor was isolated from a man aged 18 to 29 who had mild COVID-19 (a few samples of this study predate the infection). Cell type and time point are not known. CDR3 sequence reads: CASSFSGQGIDTQYF. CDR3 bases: TGTGCCAGCAGCTTCTCGGGACAGGGAATAGATACGCAGTATTTT.